A single sample is the source of the 3 T cell receptor beta chains below, sequenced in a study of blood T cell repertoires in COVID-19. Clones were read by immunoSEQ multiplex PCR, and TCRdb kept only the in-frame ones, dropping some. The profile shows some 50,000 clones, around 90% of them singletons. Specimen: peripheral blood. Every receptor here comes from a human donor in a cohort sampled during active COVID-19.

This clone appeared once. The chain has TRBV14 and TRBJ1-3; possibly TRBD1 for D (5 bases). V was clipped by 0 bases and J by 5 bases, with 14 bases between them. Germline assignment: CDR1 SGHDN and CDR2 FVKESK. The CDR3 consists of 16 residues. CDR3 nucleotides: TGTGCCAGCAGCCAAGATGTACGTCAGGGTCGAAACACCATATATTTT. It translates to CASSQDVRQGRNTIYF. Based on the CDR3 plus reference TRBV14 and TRBJ1-3, the full variable domain is EAGVTQFPSHSVIEKGQTVTLRCDPISGHDNLYWYRRVMGKEIKFLLHFVKESKQDESGMPNNRFLAERTGGTYSTLKVQPAELEDSGVYFCASSQDVRQGRNTIYFGEGSWLTVV.

The J gene is TRBJ2-3, the V gene TRBV18, with D perhaps TRBD2 (5 bases). The length of the CDR3 is 15 residues. Germline CDR1 reads KGHSH; CDR2 reads LQKENI. V gave up 3 bases and J gave up 3 bases, with 13 bases separating them. The CDR3 spells CASSPWGEETDTQYF. CDR3 nucleotide sequence: TGTGCCAGCTCACCGTGGGGAGAGGAGACAGATACGCAGTATTTT.

The chain uses TRBV7-2 and TRBJ1-2; D uncertain. Trimming stripped 4 bases from V and 5 bases from J, with 8 bases between. Germline V CDR1 and CDR2: SGHTA, FQGNSA. The CDR3 contains 12 residues. The CDR3 sequence is CASSSQRYGYTF. The DNA of the CDR3 is TGTGCCAGCAGCTCCCAGCGGTATGGCTACACCTTC.